The present TCR beta chain was sequenced within a study of resident and recirculating memory T cells in vitiligo. Study-level information: Genomic DNA was extracted from whole homogenized samples, with no cell sorting. Study findings and constraints: Sequences differed between biopsy sites and patients, suggesting private specificity.

As regards this clone: Its specificity is unknown.

The CDR3 consists of 15 residues. Germline CDR1 and CDR2: LGHNA and YNFKEQ. V lost 5 bases to trimming and J lost 8 bases; unmatched junction nucleotides: 11. Method: immunoSEQ multiplex PCR; TCRdb's copy keeps in-frame clones and lacks some. The sample lists roughly 80,000 clones, around 92% occurring once. Stable vitiligo meant no lesion change over the previous 6 months. Patients had to be free of confetti depigmentation, indicating active vitiligo. The chain carries TRBV4-2 and TRBJ2-1; 8 bases line up with TRBD2. The receptor was derived from a male donor with vitiligo. The sample was blood. The CDR3 is CASSKRVAGLDEQFF. The CDR3 DNA reads as TGTGCCAGCAGCAAACGGGTAGCGGGACTCGATGAGCAGTTCTTC.